This TCR beta chain originates from a study of graft-versus-host responses after intestinal transplantation. TCRdb keeps only in-frame clones here, not all; method: immunoSEQ multiplex PCR. The repertoire has 45,000 to 60,000 clones, roughly 91% of them found once; the top ten carry more than 2%. Trimming removed 5 bases from V and 3 bases from J, with 10 bases in between. This CDR3 contains 13 residues. Germline CDR1 and CDR2: MNHNS and SASEGT. Concerning this clone: Its cognate antigen is unknown.

This clonotype was obtained from a human donor who was the organ donor for an intestinal transplant. The genes are TRBV6-1 and TRBJ1-2; no clear D. This specimen consisted of unstimulated CD4+ T cells sorted from spleen or lymph node cells, obtained before transplant. CDR3 nucleotides: TGTGCCAGCAGTACCCCTGCCTACTATGGCTACACCTTC. This translates into CASSTPAYYGYTF.